Below are 16 T cell receptor beta chains sequenced from a single sample in a study of T cell changes during pregnancy in multiple sclerosis. This table comes from immunoSEQ multiplex PCR, and its TCRdb copy is limited to in-frame clones, with some not included. In the table there are some 60,000 clones, 75% to 90% of which are singletons. The sequencing used CD4+ T cells from peripheral blood mononuclear cells, collected in the third trimester of pregnancy. Every receptor here comes from a female donor with multiple sclerosis, enrolled in a pregnancy study.

V gene TRBV19 combines with J gene TRBJ2-1, with a weak D call TRBD1 (5 bases). The germline V and J ends were trimmed by 4 bases and 0 bases, with 10 bases remaining between them. Germline V gene data show CDR1 as LNHDA and CDR2 as SQIVND (reference sequence). The CDR3 spans 15 residues. For the CDR3, the DNA is TGTGCCAGTAGTACAGGGATAAGCTCCTACAATGAGCAGTTCTTC. It translates to CASSTGISSYNEQFF.

This chain uses TRBV30 with TRBJ1-5; the D gene is possibly TRBD1 (6 bases). The germline gives CDR1 GTSNPN, CDR2 SVGIG (reference sequence). With 2 bases removed from V and 3 bases from J, the gap between germline ends came to 11 bases. The CDR3 sequence is 14 residues long. DNA for the CDR3: TGTGCCTGGAGTACAGGGTTGATCAATCAGCCCCAGCATTTT. The encoded protein is CAWSTGLINQPQHF.

This clone was detected only once. V usage is TRBV2 and J usage is TRBJ1-1; D gene ambiguous. Germline CDR1 and CDR2: SNHLY and FYNNEI. Trimming removed 0 bases at V and 3 bases at J, with 11 bases between. This CDR3 has 15 amino acids. The CDR3 spells CASSEAGAWDTEAFF. CDR3 bases: TGTGCCAGCAGTGAAGCGGGAGCCTGGGACACTGAAGCTTTCTTT.

The gene calls are TRBV5-1 and TRBJ1-1, with 9 bases aligning to TRBD1. CDR1 and CDR2 from the germline V gene are SGHRS and YFSETQ. The trim removed 1 base at V and 8 bases at J, leaving 12 bases unmatched. This CDR3 region has 16 residues. As DNA, the CDR3 is TGCGCCAGCAGCTTGTCTTCCGGGACAGGGCTCTCGGAAGCTTTCTTT. As protein: CASSLSSGTGLSEAFF.

This rearrangement joins TRBV2 to TRBJ1-1; D remains ambiguous. This CDR3 is built from 15 residues. Germline-derived CDR1 and CDR2 are SNHLY and FYNNEI. Deletions cut 0 bases from V and 1 base from J, with 9 bases between. The CDR3 sequence: CASSEALRGNTEAFF. The CDR3 DNA reads as TGTGCCAGCAGTGAAGCGCTTCGAGGGAACACTGAAGCTTTCTTT.

This rearrangement joins TRBV11-2 to TRBJ1-5; TRBD1 might be the D (6 bases). The CDR3 sequence is 15 residues long. V dropped 4 bases and J dropped 3 bases, with 13 bases sitting between them. Germline V gene sequence: CDR1 SGHAT, CDR2 FQNNGV. The CDR3 region is CASSSITGINQPQHF. CDR3 in DNA: TGTGCCAGCAGCTCGATCACAGGGATCAATCAGCCCCAGCATTTT.

The chain combines TRBV4-2 with TRBJ1-1, with D unresolved. Germline CDR1 is LGHNA and CDR2 is YNFKEQ. V was trimmed by 0 bases and J by 0 bases, leaving 14 bases between them. This CDR3 is built from 17 residues. CDR3 residues: CASSQDARSIMNTEAFF. The DNA of the CDR3 is TGTGCCAGCAGCCAAGATGCGAGGTCTATCATGAACACTGAAGCTTTCTTT.

V usage is TRBV5-1 and J usage is TRBJ1-2; no clear D gene. V lost 0 bases, J lost 3 bases, and 12 bases lay in between. The CDR3 has 15 residues. Germline V lookup: CDR1 SGHRS, CDR2 YFSETQ. CDR3 amino acids: CASSLGSGRDYGYTF. The DNA of the CDR3 is TGCGCCAGCAGCTTGGGCTCTGGGAGGGACTATGGCTACACCTTC.

The gene calls are TRBV5-1 and TRBJ1-2, with TRBD1 matching 7 bases. The CDR3 spans 13 residues. The V and J ends lost 7 bases and 8 bases, in that order; junction bases with no gene match: 11. The V gene's germline CDR1 is SGHRS and CDR2 YFSETQ. The CDR3 spells CASSTSGGNGYTF. The CDR3 DNA sequence: TGCGCCAGCTCAACTTCAGGGGGAAACGGCTACACCTTC. The full variable domain, rest sourced from reference TRBV5-1 and TRBJ1-2, is KAGVTQTPRYLIKTRGQQVTLSCSPISGHRSVSWYQQTPGQGLQFLFEYFSETQRNKGNFPGRFSGRQFSNSRSEMNVSTLELGDSALYLCASSTSGGNGYTFGSGTRLTVV.

CDR3: CASSLEQNYGYTF. The CDR3, as DNA: TGCGCCAGCAGCTTGGAACAGAACTATGGCTACACCTTC. The chain carries TRBV5-1 and TRBJ1-2; D is uncertain. Looked up from germline, CDR1 is SGHRS and CDR2 is YFSETQ. This CDR3 spans 13 amino acids. The V end lost 0 bases, the J end lost 2 bases, and 5 bases lay between the germline ends. Full variable domain (outside the CDR3, taken from reference TRBV5-1 and TRBJ1-2): KAGVTQTPRYLIKTRGQQVTLSCSPISGHRSVSWYQQTPGQGLQFLFEYFSETQRNKGNFPGRFSGRQFSNSRSEMNVSTLELGDSALYLCASSLEQNYGYTFGSGTRLTVV.

The chain employs TRBV6-1 and TRBJ1-6; perhaps TRBD1 as D (5 bases). This CDR3 spans 14 amino acids. Germline V gene data show CDR1 as MNHNS and CDR2 as SASEGT. The V gene lost 6 bases and the J gene lost 7 bases, with 13 bases spanning the gap. The CDR3 reads CASRIQEGNSPLHF. DNA for the CDR3: TGTGCCAGCAGAATACAGGAGGGCAATTCACCCCTCCACTTT.

This chain connects TRBV25-1 to TRBJ1-2; no reliable D call. The CDR3 is 15 amino acids. Germline CDR1 and CDR2: MGHDK and SYGVNS. V shed 4 bases and J shed 3 bases, with 15 bases lying between them. The CDR3 here is CASSGSDNWDYGYTF. CDR3 coding DNA: TGTGCCAGCAGTGGTTCCGACAACTGGGACTATGGCTACACCTTC.

The J gene is TRBJ1-4, the V gene TRBV10-3, with TRBD1 matching 9 bases. The germline gives CDR1 ENHRY, CDR2 SYGVKD. The J segment lost 6 bases and the V segment lost 11 bases, leaving 7 bases of the junction unmatched. This CDR3 has 13 amino acids. The CDR3: CAAGQGGDEKLFF. The CDR3 DNA is TGTGCCGCGGGACAGGGAGGGGATGAAAAACTGTTTTTT.

This clone was detected only once. The rearrangement joins TRBV4-3 to TRBJ2-5, with a possible D match to TRBD1 (5 bases). The V end was cut by 1 base, the J end by 7 bases, with 25 bases between. Germline CDR1 and CDR2: LGHNA and YSLEER. The CDR3 has 18 residues. The CDR3 bases are TGCGCCAGCAGCCAAGGGAACAGGCCCCCGAATTGGTCGGGGACCCAGTACTTC. Encoded protein: CASSQGNRPPNWSGTQYF.

The chain joins TRBV6-6 to TRBJ1-1, with 8 bases that match TRBD1. The trim removed 8 bases at V and 11 bases at J, leaving 16 bases unmatched. The CDR3 totals 14 residues. Per the germline V gene, CDR1 is MNHNY and CDR2 is SVGAGI (reference sequence). The CDR3 nucleotides read TGTGCCAGCGGTGGGCAGGGGGCGCGGGTAAAGGCTTTCTTT. It is translated as CASGGQGARVKAFF.

The rearrangement joins TRBV7-2 to TRBJ1-5, with D possibly matching TRBD1 (6 bases). Trimming shortened V by 2 bases and J by 4 bases, and 6 bases separated the two germline ends. The CDR3 contains 13 residues. CDR1 SGHTA and CDR2 FQGNSA come from the germline V gene. CDR3 region: CASSLRGNQPQHF. The CDR3 coding sequence is TGTGCCAGCAGCTTAAGGGGGAATCAGCCCCAGCATTTT.